This T cell receptor beta chain emerged from a study of cytomegalovirus exposure and HLA in healthy donors. Study as a whole: Across some 400 genotyped donors, over 70% landed in the Caucasian-associated ancestry cluster.

The CDR3 covers 16 residues. From germline, CDR1 is SNHLY and CDR2 FYNNEI. The junction had 11 bases not matched to a gene; V was cut back by 7 bases and J by 5 bases. On this clone: Its specificity is unknown.

PCR employed 60 Vbeta and 13 Jbeta primers. Assay: immunoSEQ multiplex PCR; the TCRdb copy retains only in-frame clones and omits some. The data contain 55,000 to 70,000 clones, 65% to 75% of them seen just once; the ten biggest clones take up 8.5% to 14%. The study, taken as a whole, reports: Among donors in an Asian-associated ancestry cluster, a later analysis reportedly found fewer N-insertions than the roughly 680-donor mean.

The rearrangement links TRBV2 to TRBJ2-3, with 11 bases fitting TRBD2. The sample consisted of PBMCs. The clonotype originates from a woman in her sixties in good health and CMV-seropositive. CDR3 sequence reads: CASIPLAGGRVDTQYF. The DNA of the CDR3 is TGTGCCAGCATTCCCCTAGCGGGAGGAAGGGTAGATACGCAGTATTTT.